Sequencing of this T cell receptor beta chain was carried out in a study of OX40 agonist ivuxolimab in advanced cancers. Clones were sequenced by immunoSEQ multiplex PCR, and TCRdb holds only the in-frame ones, with some missing. The data hold about 79,000 clones, with more than 80% observed a single time. CDR3 length: 15 residues. CDR1 is SEHNR and CDR2 is FQNEAQ in the germline V gene (reference sequence). The J segment lost 1 base and the V segment lost 6 bases, leaving 7 bases of the junction unmatched. Samples were taken at baseline and on day 1 of cycles 4 and 7. The V gene is TRBV7-9, the J gene TRBJ2-5, with 8 positions matching TRBD1. The sequence derives from an adult with an advanced solid tumor such as melanoma, head and neck, liver or kidney cancer. The sample consisted of CD4+ or CD8+ T cells sorted from blood, taken in a trial of the OX40 agonist ivuxolimab. For the CDR3, the DNA is TGTGCCAGCAGTACGACAGGGGCACTCCAAGAGACCCAGTACTTC. Translated: CASSTTGALQETQYF.